This T cell receptor beta chain was found in a study of shared clonotypes between healthy human individuals. Germline assignment: CDR1 LNHDA and CDR2 SQIVND (reference sequence). The trim removed 4 bases at V and 8 bases at J, leaving 7 bases unmatched. The length of the CDR3 is 14 residues. This clone was recorded only once. What it binds is not known. Sequencing was performed with immunoSEQ multiplex PCR; in TCRdb, only in-frame clones are kept and a portion is missing. Counted here are around 2.1 million clones, roughly 91% occurring once; the ten biggest clones make up under 2%. In the naive CD8 group, cells lacked CD45RO and were positively selected for CCR7, so terminally differentiated effector memory CD45RA+ cells were left out. The study's findings and limits: Though the depth was large, rarefaction showed that sorted-subset sequencing was incomplete.

The chain has TRBV19 and TRBJ1-1, with 10 bases identical to TRBD1. The sequence derives from a man between 18 and 29 years old in good health. Some clones in this sample may be carry-over from other donors' samples. The sample was naive CD8+ T cells from PBMCs. CDR3 in DNA: TGTGCCAGTAGTACGCCCCGGGACAGGGGAGAAGCTTTCTTT. It translates to CASSTPRDRGEAFF.